This T cell receptor beta chain was sequenced in a study of immune characterization of retroperitoneal liposarcoma. Per the germline V gene, CDR1 is MNHNS and CDR2 is SASEGT. The CDR3 runs 13 residues. V lost 3 bases to trimming and J lost 5 bases, with 10 bases between them. This clonotype was seen a handful of times. One entry per CDR3 protein results from TCRdb running MiXCR on the PCR reads. This table holds more than 8,000 distinct CDR3 sequences, approximately 28% found once. The sequencing input was tumor tissue. The source of this sequence is a male donor with retroperitoneal liposarcoma. The rearrangement joins TRBV6-1 to TRBJ1-1, with a weak D call TRBD1 (6 bases). CDR3 region: CASSEWGQTEAFF. DNA for the CDR3: TGTGCCAGCAGTGAGTGGGGGCAGACTGAAGCTTTCTTT.